These 32 T cell receptor beta chains were sequenced from one sample in a study of radiotherapy plus CTLA-4 blockade in lung cancer. The assay was immunoSEQ multiplex PCR, and TCRdb's table has in-frame clones only and misses some. The data show 80,000 or so clones, with around 76% seen just once and over 20% held by the top ten. This sample comprised peripheral blood, obtained from a patient treated with radiotherapy plus ipilimumab. These receptors originate from a human donor with non-small cell lung cancer whose response to radiotherapy plus ipilimumab could not be evaluated. Some clones in this sample may be carry-over from other donors' samples.

V and J are TRBV5-1 and TRBJ2-1; TRBD1 is a possible D gene (5 bases). There are 17 residues in the CDR3. V was shortened by 0 bases and J by 3 bases, with 16 bases between the two germline ends. Germline V lookup: CDR1 SGHRS, CDR2 YFSETQ. CDR3 in amino acids: CASSLAPRARDYNEQFF. In DNA form, the CDR3 reads TGCGCCAGCAGCTTGGCCCCCAGGGCCAGGGACTACAATGAGCAGTTCTTC. The full variable domain, with the rest looked up from reference TRBV5-1 and TRBJ2-1, is KAGVTQTPRYLIKTRGQQVTLSCSPISGHRSVSWYQQTPGQGLQFLFEYFSETQRNKGNFPGRFSGRQFSNSRSEMNVSTLELGDSALYLCASSLAPRARDYNEQFFGPGTRLTVL.

This chain uses TRBV15 with TRBJ1-4; 8 bases match TRBD1. Germline V gene data show CDR1 as LNHNV and CDR2 as YYDKDF (reference sequence). V shed 7 bases and J 7 bases; nucleotides not matched to a gene: 11. The CDR3 loop spans 15 amino acids. The DNA for the CDR3 is TGTGCCACCACCCGCACAGGACAGGGAACTGAAAAACTGTTTTTT. It translates to CATTRTGQGTEKLFF.

V usage is TRBV4-1 and J usage is TRBJ2-7, with 7 nucleotides matching TRBD2. Germline trimming cut 3 bases from V and 4 bases from J; bases unmatched to any gene: 9. This CDR3 region has 15 residues. Germline V gene sequence: CDR1 MGHRA, CDR2 YSYEKL. This CDR3 reads CASSHRPSGGYEQYF. The DNA of the CDR3 is TGCGCCAGCAGCCACAGACCGTCGGGGGGATACGAGCAGTACTTC.

This chain links TRBV5-6 with TRBJ2-2; 10 bases line up with TRBD1. CDR1 is SGHDT, CDR2 YYEEEE, per germline. The CDR3 is 17 amino acids. V was pared by 2 bases and J by 4 bases, with 8 bases of the junction left unmatched. CDR3 in DNA: TGTGCCAGCAGCTTTTCCTCCGGGACAGGGGTCACCGGGGAGCTGTTTTTT. Amino acids: CASSFSSGTGVTGELFF. Combining the CDR3 with reference TRBV5-6 and TRBJ2-2 gives the whole variable domain DAGVTQSPTHLIKTRGQQVTLRCSPKSGHDTVSWYQQALGQGPQFIFQYYEEEERQRGNFPDRFSGHQFPNYSSELNVNALLLGDSALYLCASSFSSGTGVTGELFFGEGSRLTVL.

The rearrangement uses TRBV9 and TRBJ2-3, with 7 bases identical to TRBD1. CDR3 length: 15 amino acids. V was clipped by 4 bases and J by 1 base; unmatched bases: 6. Germline V gene data show CDR1 as SGDLS and CDR2 as YYNGEE. CDR3 DNA: TGTGCCAGCAGCACAAGGGGGCGGGGCACAGATACGCAGTATTTT. Amino acid sequence: CASSTRGRGTDTQYF.

The chain recombines TRBV5-6 with TRBJ2-7, with TRBD2 as a possible D gene (6 bases). Trimming removed 6 bases at V and 3 bases at J, with 16 bases between. Germline V CDR1 and CDR2: SGHDT, YYEEEE. The CDR3 is 14 amino acids. CDR3 in DNA: TGTGCCAGCACCTCGAGGGGAGGCCTCTACGAGCAGTACTTC. Its protein is CASTSRGGLYEQYF.

The V gene is TRBV5-4, the J gene TRBJ1-1, with a tentative D call TRBD1 (6 bases). Between the trimmed V and J ends, which lost 5 bases and 0 bases, there was a span of 23 bases. The CDR3 extends over 18 amino acids. The germline gives CDR1 SGHNT, CDR2 YYREEE (reference sequence). CDR3 nucleotides: TGTGCCAGCAGTGGAGACCGTCGGGGACGGACAGTGAACACTGAAGCTTTCTTT. This translates into CASSGDRRGRTVNTEAFF.

The chain couples TRBV28 to TRBJ2-7; maybe TRBD1 (5 bases). Trimming pared 3 bases from V and 0 bases from J, leaving 9 bases between. Per the germline V gene, CDR1 is MDHEN and CDR2 is SYDVKM. This CDR3 has 14 residues. In DNA form, the CDR3 reads TGTGCCAGCAGTTTCAGGGTTGGCTCCTACGAGCAGTACTTC. Encoded protein: CASSFRVGSYEQYF. Full variable domain (rest looked up from reference TRBV28 and TRBJ2-7): DVKVTQSSRYLVKRTGEKVFLECVQDMDHENMFWYRQDPGLGLRLIYFSYDVKMKEKGDIPEGYSVSREKKERFSLILESASTNQTSMYLCASSFRVGSYEQYFGPGTRLTVT.

The chain combines TRBV5-4 with TRBJ2-5, with 10 nucleotides matching TRBD1. V lost 1 base to trimming and J lost 0 bases; unmatched junction nucleotides: 6. Germline lookup yields CDR1 SGHNT and CDR2 YYREEE (reference sequence). The CDR3 length is 17 residues. DNA of the CDR3: TGTGCCAGCAGCTTGCTCGACAGGGGGCCCCACCAAGAGACCCAGTACTTC. Its protein is CASSLLDRGPHQETQYF. Variable domain in full (rest from reference TRBV5-4 and TRBJ2-5): ETGVTQSPTHLIKTRGQQVTLRCSSQSGHNTVSWYQQALGQGPQFIFQYYREEENGRGNFPPRFSGLQFPNYSSELNVNALELDDSALYLCASSLLDRGPHQETQYFGPGTRLLVL.

The chain combines TRBV6-5 with TRBJ1-5, with D possibly being TRBD1 (6 bases). The CDR3 is 13 residues long. Germline lookup yields CDR1 MNHEY and CDR2 SVGAGI. V was pared by 8 bases and J by 2 bases, with 10 bases between. This CDR3 is CASGDTRNQPQHF. The CDR3, as DNA: TGTGCCAGCGGGGACACCCGCAATCAGCCCCAGCATTTT.

CDR3 DNA sequence: TGTGCCAGCAGCGTCGCCGGGACAGGCCTCCCCGACTATGGCTACACCTTC. Protein: CASSVAGTGLPDYGYTF. V and J are TRBV9 and TRBJ1-2, with 8 nucleotides matching TRBD1. Germline assignment: CDR1 SGDLS and CDR2 YYNGEE. Trimming at V came to 2 bases and at J to 3 bases, leaving 12 bases not matched to a gene. The CDR3 runs to 17 residues.

This chain uses TRBV29-1 with TRBJ2-3; TRBD1 agrees at 7 bases. Germline CDR1 reads SQVTM; CDR2 reads ANQGSEA. Unmatched junction bases numbered 9, after V lost 7 bases and J lost 2 bases. This CDR3 has 14 amino acids. CDR3 sequence: CSARWDSITDTQYF. The CDR3 DNA sequence: TGCAGCGCCAGGTGGGACAGCATCACAGATACGCAGTATTTT.

The chain uses TRBV19 and TRBJ2-7, with D possibly TRBD1 on 6 matching bases. The V gene's germline CDR1 is LNHDA and CDR2 SQIVND (reference sequence). The CDR3 is 15 amino acids. V was cut by 4 bases and J by 0 bases, with 13 bases left in between. The CDR3 DNA follows: TGTGCCAGTAGTACCTATTGGGACAACTCCTACGAGCAGTACTTC. This codes for CASSTYWDNSYEQYF.

This chain uses TRBV2 with TRBJ1-2, with D tentatively TRBD1 (6 bases). V dropped 6 bases and J dropped 0 bases, with 11 bases sitting between them. The length of the CDR3 is 14 residues. Germline CDR1 reads SNHLY; CDR2 reads FYNNEI. DNA for the CDR3: TGTGCCAGCAGCCCGACAGGAGCTAACTATGGCTACACCTTC. Encoded protein: CASSPTGANYGYTF.

V usage is TRBV28 and J usage is TRBJ1-2, with D uncertain. The CDR3 covers 13 residues. Trimming removed 5 bases at V and 0 bases at J, with 7 bases between. Germline assignment: CDR1 MDHEN and CDR2 SYDVKM. CDR3 protein: CASSLAANYGYTF. In DNA form, the CDR3 reads TGTGCCAGCAGTCTTGCAGCTAACTATGGCTACACCTTC.

The CDR3 bases are TGTGCCAGCAGCTTAACGGGACTAGCGGGGGGGCCCCTTGTCGAGACCCAGTACTTC. Its translation: CASSLTGLAGGPLVETQYF. V is TRBV7-3 and J is TRBJ2-5, with 16 bases aligning to TRBD2. CDR3 length equals 19 residues. CDR1 is SGHTA, CDR2 FQGTGA, per germline. The V and J ends lost 0 bases and 5 bases, in that order; junction bases with no gene match: 9.

V is TRBV7-2 and J is TRBJ1-2; 7 bases match TRBD1. The germline gives CDR1 SGHTA, CDR2 FQGNSA. CDR3 size: 17 residues. V was pared by 5 bases and J by 0 bases, with 12 bases of the junction left unmatched. CDR3 DNA sequence: TGTGCCAGCAGCATCACCTCGAGGGACAGAGCTAACTATGGCTACACCTTC. Translated, it gives CASSITSRDRANYGYTF.

The rearrangement links TRBV5-1 to TRBJ1-2, with a tentative D call TRBD1 (5 bases). This CDR3 is built from 16 residues. The germline V gene encodes CDR1 SGHRS and CDR2 YFSETQ. V was cut by 1 base and J by 1 base, with 14 bases left in between. The CDR3, as DNA: TGCGCCAGCAGCTTGTTTCAGGGCGACCTTAACTATGGCTACACCTTC. This codes for CASSLFQGDLNYGYTF. Complete variable domain (other parts from reference TRBV5-1 and TRBJ1-2): KAGVTQTPRYLIKTRGQQVTLSCSPISGHRSVSWYQQTPGQGLQFLFEYFSETQRNKGNFPGRFSGRQFSNSRSEMNVSTLELGDSALYLCASSLFQGDLNYGYTFGSGTRLTVV.

The chain uses TRBV11-2 and TRBJ1-2; D unclear. The CDR3 is made up of 14 amino acids. Germline CDR1 SGHAT, CDR2 FQNNGV. With 7 bases removed from V and 4 bases from J, the gap between germline ends came to 16 bases. The DNA of the CDR3 is TGTGCCAGCACCCCGACGGGTGAGAGCTATGGCTACACCTTC. It codes for CASTPTGESYGYTF.

The rearrangement links TRBV5-4 to TRBJ2-1; the match to TRBD1 covers 11 bases. This CDR3 region has 15 residues. CDR1 and CDR2 (germline): SGHNT, YYREEE (reference sequence). J gave up 6 bases and V 0 bases, and 2 bases lay outside the gene matches. CDR3 sequence reads: CASSLDGTGGNEQFF. CDR3 DNA: TGTGCCAGCAGCTTGGATGGGACAGGGGGCAATGAGCAGTTCTTC.

The V gene is TRBV19, the J gene TRBJ2-2; weak D call: TRBD1 (6 bases). This CDR3 is built from 15 residues. CDR1 is LNHDA and CDR2 is SQIVND in the germline V gene (reference sequence). Trimming cost V 4 bases and J 0 bases, with 9 bases left between them. The CDR3 sequence: CASSSEGANTGELFF. The CDR3 bases are TGTGCCAGTAGTAGCGAGGGGGCGAACACCGGGGAGCTGTTTTTT.

A note on this clone: The identical CDR3 is also encoded by other nucleotide sequences in the sample. The rearrangement joins TRBV11-2 to TRBJ2-3; tentatively, D is TRBD1 (5 bases). In germline, CDR1 is SGHAT, CDR2 FQNNGV. The CDR3 sequence is 13 residues long. Deletions cut 5 bases from V and 3 bases from J, with 9 bases between. The CDR3 sequence is CASSPPGTDTQYF. DNA for the CDR3: TGTGCCAGCAGCCCCCCAGGGACAGATACGCAGTATTTT.

The rearrangement links TRBV28 to TRBJ1-2; TRBD1 might be the D (6 bases). Per the germline V gene, CDR1 is MDHEN and CDR2 is SYDVKM. V shed 3 bases and J shed 5 bases, with 10 bases lying between them. The CDR3 runs 13 residues. This CDR3 reads CASSFGTLYGYTF. The CDR3 bases are TGTGCCAGCAGTTTTGGGACACTTTATGGCTACACCTTC.

The V and J genes are TRBV6-5 and TRBJ1-2; the match to TRBD1 covers 9 bases. Germline V CDR1 and CDR2: MNHEY, SVGAGI. The CDR3 covers 15 residues. The junction had 2 bases not matched to a gene; V was cut back by 1 base and J by 2 bases. CDR3 bases: TGTGCCAGCAGTTACTTCGGGACAGGGAACTATGGCTACACCTTC. Its protein is CASSYFGTGNYGYTF.

The V and J genes are TRBV6-5 and TRBJ2-1; perhaps TRBD2 as D (7 bases). Trimming removed 8 bases at V and 4 bases at J, with 15 bases between. Looked up from germline, CDR1 is MNHEY and CDR2 is SVGAGI. This CDR3 spans 14 amino acids. CDR3 loop: CASGGRGAYNEQFF. CDR3 DNA: TGTGCCAGCGGGGGGAGGGGGGCGTACAATGAGCAGTTCTTC.

The rearrangement joins TRBV6-1 to TRBJ1-2; 10 bases match TRBD1. Trimming took 6 bases from V and 8 from J; bases not matched to a gene: 6. The CDR3 consists of 13 residues. The germline V gene has CDR1 MNHNS and CDR2 SASEGT. The CDR3 protein is CASSRQGAWGYTF. The CDR3 DNA follows: TGTGCCAGCAGCCGACAGGGGGCTTGGGGCTACACCTTC.

This clone was counted between two and nine times. This chain joins TRBV6-5 and TRBJ2-2; D call uncertain. Germline lookup yields CDR1 MNHEY and CDR2 SVGAGI. Trimming took off 8 bases at V and 4 bases at J, with 11 bases between the two ends. The CDR3 consists of 13 residues. In nucleotides, the CDR3 is TGTGCCAGCTTCGGGTCGGGCACCGGGGAGCTGTTTTTT. It encodes CASFGSGTGELFF.

The chain recombines TRBV7-2 with TRBJ2-2, with D maybe TRBD2 (6 bases). CDR3 length equals 12 residues. Between the trimmed V and J ends, which lost 11 bases and 4 bases, there was a span of 11 bases. Looked up from germline, CDR1 is SGHTA and CDR2 is FQGNSA. The CDR3 sequence: CASSRGTGELFF. The CDR3 nucleotides are TGTGCCTCATCGCGGGGCACCGGGGAGCTGTTTTTT.

The gene calls are TRBV12-5 and TRBJ2-5; 7 nucleotides match TRBD2. The V segment lost 5 bases and the J segment 5 bases; nucleotides outside the gene matches: 8. The CDR3 extends over 14 amino acids. From germline, CDR1 is LGHNT and CDR2 FRNRAP. This chain's CDR3 is CASGPSGLIETQYF. As DNA, the CDR3 is TGTGCTAGTGGTCCATCGGGACTAATCGAGACCCAGTACTTC.

The CDR3 DNA is TGTGCCAGCAAAACAGGGGGCGAAGGCTACACCTTC. Amino acid sequence: CASKTGGEGYTF. The rearrangement links TRBV28 to TRBJ1-2; 9 bases are shared with TRBD1. V gave up 7 bases and J gave up 8 bases; unmatched junction bases: 5. The CDR3 contains 12 residues. Germline V CDR1 and CDR2: MDHEN, SYDVKM.

The chain is built from TRBV7-9 and TRBJ2-3; TRBD2 matches at 7 bases. The CDR3 totals 16 residues. The trim removed 2 bases at V and 3 bases at J, leaving 8 bases unmatched. Germline values: CDR1 SEHNR, CDR2 FQNEAQ (reference sequence). CDR3 sequence: CASSLTSAAYTDTQYF. In DNA, the CDR3 is TGTGCCAGCAGCTTAACTAGCGCCGCATATACAGATACGCAGTATTTT.

The chain carries TRBV28 and TRBJ1-5, with 8 bases matching TRBD1. The V gene's germline CDR1 is MDHEN and CDR2 SYDVKM. V gave up 4 bases and J gave up 3 bases; unmatched junction bases: 5. The CDR3 sequence is 15 residues long. CDR3 coding DNA: TGTGCCAGCAGTTCTCCGGACAGGGACAATCAGCCCCAGCATTTT. This codes for CASSSPDRDNQPQHF. The whole variable domain, remainder taken from reference TRBV28 and TRBJ1-5, is DVKVTQSSRYLVKRTGEKVFLECVQDMDHENMFWYRQDPGLGLRLIYFSYDVKMKEKGDIPEGYSVSREKKERFSLILESASTNQTSMYLCASSSPDRDNQPQHFGDGTRLSIL.